A selection of T cell receptor beta chains follows, all from one sample in a study of blood T cell repertoires in COVID-19. Clones were sequenced by immunoSEQ multiplex PCR, and TCRdb holds only the in-frame ones, with some missing. The sample carries some 200,000 clones, 80% to 90% recorded once. Sample: peripheral blood. Every receptor here comes from a woman over 75 with COVID-19, enrolled during active disease. Both conserved end residues are part of each CDR3.

v_gene	j_gene	CDR3aa
TRBV5-1	TRBJ1-2	CASSPDRAGYGYTF
TRBV6-6	TRBJ2-3	CASSYSIARASDTQYF
TRBV3-1/TRBV3-2	TRBJ2-2	CASSQGQEYTGELFF
TRBV4-3	TRBJ2-3	CASSPERGYTQYF
TRBV7-8	TRBJ1-5	CASSLSPDVPGQPQHF
TRBV7-6	TRBJ2-5	CASSSRLRETQYF
TRBV15	TRBJ1-1	CATSRRDRENTEAFF
TRBV18	TRBJ1-1	CASSPLQNTEAFF
TRBV4-1	TRBJ2-3	CASSQLDRTSTDTQYF
TRBV19	TRBJ1-2	CASSRYRTETYGYTF
TRBV30	TRBJ1-6	CAWSGQGYSPLHF
TRBV4-1	TRBJ2-2	CASSQAGQLTGELFF
TRBV7-9	TRBJ1-1	CASSIDRDGTEAFF
TRBV5-1	TRBJ2-7	CASSRETLNEQYF
TRBV5-8	TRBJ2-2	CASSPGQGGYTGELFF
TRBV28	TRBJ1-2	CASSLLRVGYTF
TRBV12-3/TRBV12-4	TRBJ1-2	CASSDTGGSFGFF
TRBV24-1	TRBJ1-1	CATSEATGANTEAFF
TRBV2	TRBJ2-3	CASGLLLGSDTQYF
TRBV4-2	TRBJ1-1	CASSHSGKVNTEAFF
TRBV5-1	TRBJ1-5	CASSPSHRNQPQHF
TRBV2	TRBJ2-7	CASSTTSGGPIHSYEQYF
TRBV29-1	TRBJ1-1	CSSSRFLTGTGKNTEAFF
TRBV27	TRBJ1-1	CASSRGTANTEAFF
TRBV7-2	TRBJ1-4	CASSSSGGRIGEKLFF
TRBV9	TRBJ1-3	CASSVAPAGNTIYF
TRBV6-1	TRBJ1-6	CASSVIVVGTGNNSPLHF
TRBV5-4	TRBJ1-2	CASSSGPGADGYTF
TRBV7-6	TRBJ2-1	CASSLALKGRENEQFF
TRBV18	TRBJ1-6	CASSLSRVESPLHF
TRBV2	TRBJ2-7	CASSEEGESSYEQYF
TRBV19	TRBJ2-2	CASSIGKRGADTGELFF
TRBV4-1	TRBJ2-5	CASSQALGPMAQETQYF
TRBV5-1	TRBJ1-2	CASSLDGTNYGYTF
TRBV11-3	TRBJ2-1	CASSLDRGVNEQFF
TRBV30	TRBJ2-2	CAWTKIVDTGELFF
TRBV5-1	TRBJ1-2	CASSLVTGVGGYTF
TRBV3-1/TRBV3-2	TRBJ1-4	CASSLAPNEKLFF
TRBV19	TRBJ1-3	CASSTGDRSLPHGNTIYF
TRBV28	TRBJ2-7	CASSPGTSVHEQYF
TRBV5-1	TRBJ2-3	CASSGEDTQYF
TRBV5-1	TRBJ1-5	CASSLAGNQPQHF
TRBV19	TRBJ1-1	CASSISPTANTEAFF
TRBV19	TRBJ2-7	CASSIEPGESSYEQYF
TRBV7-9	TRBJ1-2	CASSRENNYGYTF
TRBV11-2	TRBJ2-1	CASSLSGRQGEGEQFF
TRBV9	TRBJ2-7	CASSVGLMAVPPYEQYF
TRBV7-2	TRBJ2-1	CASRRGGSDNEQFF
TRBV6-5	TRBJ1-5	CASSEGGTARQPQHF
TRBV4-1	TRBJ1-5	CASSQVVTPYSNQPQHF
TRBV7-2	TRBJ2-7	CASSLAAESSYEQYF
TRBV7-8	TRBJ2-2	CASSLRTGRLNTGELFF